This T cell receptor beta chain emerged from a study of OX40 agonist ivuxolimab in advanced cancers. For the study at large: Eligibility rules accepted prior anti-PD-1, anti-PD-L1 or anti-CTLA-4 therapy, and 40% had some. Study results and limitations: Expanded peripheral T-cell antigen specificity went undetermined. On average, CD8+ T cells had more expanded clones than CD4+.

Sequenced by immunoSEQ multiplex PCR; TCRdb stores in-frame clones only, minus some. The sample yields 55,000 to 85,000 clones, approximately 91% seen once. Concerning this clone itself: The antigen is undetermined.

This sample comprised CD4+ or CD8+ T cells sorted from blood, obtained in a trial of the OX40 agonist ivuxolimab. The receptor comes from an adult with an advanced solid tumor such as melanoma, head and neck, liver or kidney cancer.

The CDR3 nucleotides read TGTGCCAGCAGTTTGACGACTAGCGGGAACTACGAGCAGTACTTC. Translating gives CASSLTTSGNYEQYF. This chain joins TRBV28 and TRBJ2-7; 11 bases map to TRBD2. V gave up 3 bases and J gave up 3 bases; unmatched junction bases: 4. From germline, CDR1 is MDHEN and CDR2 SYDVKM. The CDR3 runs 15 residues.